This T cell receptor (beta chain) is from a study of blood T cell repertoires in COVID-19. Study-level background: T cells, B-cell-depleted T cells, or PBMCs provided the cDNA or gDNA that served as material.

Patients of the Seattle cohort, enrolled during active infection, were followed longitudinally. Trimming at V came to 7 bases and at J to 2 bases, leaving 22 bases not matched to a gene. The germline CDR1 and CDR2 sequences are MDHEN and SYDVKM. This CDR3 region has 20 residues. In the source study's methods: Scientists estimated how many nucleated cells there were by amplifying reference gene primers. Libraries were prepared by immunoSEQ multiplex PCR; TCRdb keeps only in-frame clonotypes and omits some of them. Clone size and V and J calls were adopted from that table, with D and trimming inferred from the DNA. The sample gives approximately 180,000 clones, approximately 87% of which show up once; 15% to 20% is in the top ten.

The sample was peripheral blood. The source is a person aged 65-85 years with COVID-19, enrolled during active disease. The chain couples TRBV28 to TRBJ2-3; TRBD2 matches 9 bases. This chain's CDR3 is CASTSPGGGATERNTDTQYF. Written as DNA, the CDR3 is TGTGCCAGCACCTCCCCGGGCGGGGGGGCTACGGAGAGGAACACAGATACGCAGTATTTT.